The 19 T cell receptor beta chains presented below share a single source sample, sequenced in a study of T cell repertoires in cytomegalovirus infection. TCRdb processed the reads anew with MiXCR; each CDR3 protein has one entry. The table has fewer than 850,000 distinct CDR3 sequences, 25% to 30% seen once. These receptors are not linked to any known antigen. Sequences were derived from cultured CD8+ T cells from PBMCs, sampled from culture after CMV antigen stimulation. These receptors all stem from a human donor in good health (CMV status not recorded). Some clones in this sample may be carry-over from other donors' samples.

V gene TRBV7-9 combines with J gene TRBJ1-1, with TRBD1 as a possible D gene (5 bases). The CDR3 contains 13 residues. V gave up 11 bases and J gave up 0 bases, with 13 bases separating them. The germline gives CDR1 SEHNR, CDR2 FQNEAQ (reference sequence). The CDR3 DNA follows: TGTGCCGCCCGGGGGGGTGTGAACACTGAAGCTTTCTTT. It specifies CAARGGVNTEAFF.

The rearrangement uses TRBV12-3 or TRBV12-4 and TRBJ1-1, with D maybe TRBD1 (5 bases). CDR3 length equals 12 residues. V lost 9 bases and J 2 bases, leaving 10 bases between the germline ends. The CDR3 region is CARGEGNTEAFF. The CDR3 nucleotides read TGTGCCAGAGGGGAGGGCAACACTGAAGCTTTCTTT.

The chain recombines TRBV4-3 with TRBJ1-1, with D maybe TRBD1 (5 bases). The CDR3 consists of 16 residues. Trimming took 0 bases from V and 1 from J, leaving 12 bases between them. The germline gives CDR1 LGHNA, CDR2 YSLEER. CDR3 protein: CASSQDRGRWNTEAFF. DNA of the CDR3: TGCGCCAGCAGCCAAGATAGGGGCAGGTGGAACACTGAAGCTTTCTTT.

CDR3 DNA: TGTGCCAGCAGGTGGACCGGTAGCAATCAGCCCCAGCATTTT. It is translated as CASRWTGSNQPQHF. The chain is built from TRBV2 and TRBJ1-5; D call uncertain. Germline V gene sequence: CDR1 SNHLY, CDR2 FYNNEI. V lost 6 bases and J 0 bases, leaving 9 bases between the germline ends. The CDR3 is made up of 14 amino acids. Based on the CDR3 plus reference TRBV2 and TRBJ1-5, the full variable domain is EPEVTQTPSHQVTQMGQEVILRCVPISNHLYFYWYRQILGQKVEFLVSFYNNEISEKSEIFDDQFSVERPDGSNFTLKIRSTKLEDSAMYFCASRWTGSNQPQHFGDGTRLSIL.

Of note for this clonotype: An end of the junction does not agree with germline; a read error may underlie this. V usage is TRBV7-2 and J usage is TRBJ1-2; D uncertain. Germline V gene sequence: CDR1 SGHTA, CDR2 FQGNSA. CDR3 length equals 13 residues. CDR3 DNA sequence: TGTGCCAGCAGCCCCCTTGGAGGCCCCACATTAGCCTTC. Residues: CASSPLGGPTLAF.

Only a few counts were recorded for this clonotype. The rearrangement joins TRBV7-6 to TRBJ2-1; no clear D gene. Trimming took 4 bases from V and 4 from J, leaving 14 bases between them. Germline V gene data show CDR1 as SGHVS and CDR2 as FNYEAQ. The CDR3 has 15 residues. The CDR3 DNA reads as TGTGCCAGCAGCTCGGAGATTAGTAGATACAATGAGCAGTTCTTC. Amino acid sequence: CASSSEISRYNEQFF.

The rearrangement uses TRBV27 and TRBJ1-5, with 9 bases identical to TRBD1. There are 21 residues in the CDR3. The V gene end was trimmed by 7 bases and the J gene end by 0 bases; junction bases not matched to a gene: 22. Germline V gene lookup returns CDR1 MNHEY and CDR2 SMNVEV (reference sequence). CDR3 nucleotide sequence: TGTGCCAGCACCACCTCCGGGACAGGGTCCTTTGGATGGAGTAGCAATCAGCCCCAGCATTTT. It encodes CASTTSGTGSFGWSSNQPQHF.

The rearrangement joins TRBV7-3 to TRBJ2-1; TRBD1 matches 8 bases. The length of the CDR3 is 14 residues. From germline, CDR1 is SGHTA and CDR2 FQGTGA. After removal of 3 bases from V and 5 bases from J, the junction contained 3 bases not matched to a gene. CDR3 in DNA: TGTGCCAGCAGCTTCGGGACAGGAAACAATGAGCAGTTCTTC. Protein product: CASSFGTGNNEQFF.

This clonotype came up a few times. The chain joins TRBV27 to TRBJ2-2, with a tentative D call TRBD1 (6 bases). Trimming left V 5 bases short and J 1 base short, with 14 bases between. Germline values: CDR1 MNHEY, CDR2 SMNVEV (reference sequence). CDR3 length: 16 amino acids. The CDR3 spells CASSKRTVVNTGELFF. The CDR3, as DNA: TGTGCCAGCAGTAAACGGACAGTCGTGAACACCGGGGAGCTGTTTTTT.

This chain joins TRBV27 and TRBJ2-2; D gene unclear. The germline V gene encodes CDR1 MNHEY and CDR2 SMNVEV (reference sequence). V shed 6 bases and J shed 0 bases, with 14 bases lying between them. The CDR3 totals 16 residues. The CDR3 protein is CASSSYKGSNTGELFF. In DNA form, the CDR3 reads TGTGCCAGCAGCTCTTATAAGGGCTCGAACACCGGGGAGCTGTTTTTT.

This clonotype came up a few times. J is TRBJ2-1 and V is TRBV19, with a tentative D call TRBD2 (7 bases). Trimming took 6 bases from V and 5 from J, leaving 14 bases between them. The CDR3 totals 14 residues. Germline V CDR1 and CDR2: LNHDA, SQIVND (reference sequence). This chain's CDR3 is CASRGGGANNEQFF. The CDR3 DNA reads as TGTGCCAGTAGAGGAGGGGGGGCGAACAATGAGCAGTTCTTC.

The CDR3: CSARSTSTANSNQPQHF. The CDR3 DNA sequence: TGCAGTGCTAGGTCGACCTCGACAGCAAATAGCAATCAGCCCCAGCATTTT. V usage is TRBV20-1 and J usage is TRBJ1-5; D possibly corresponds to TRBD1 (5 bases). Germline V lookup: CDR1 DFQATT, CDR2 SNEGSKA (reference sequence). CDR3 length: 17 residues. V was cut by 3 bases and J by 0 bases, with 18 bases left in between.

The sample holds one count of this clonotype. The genes are TRBV5-6 and TRBJ2-1; 9 bases align to TRBD1. The CDR3 runs to 15 residues. From germline, CDR1 is SGHDT and CDR2 YYEEEE. After removal of 3 bases from V and 7 bases from J, the junction contained 8 bases not matched to a gene. The CDR3 region has the DNA TGTGCCAGCAGCTCCCGGTACAGGGGGCCGAATGAGCAGTTCTTC. Its protein product is CASSSRYRGPNEQFF. The variable domain in full, with the rest retrieved from reference TRBV5-6 and TRBJ2-1, is DAGVTQSPTHLIKTRGQQVTLRCSPKSGHDTVSWYQQALGQGPQFIFQYYEEEERQRGNFPDRFSGHQFPNYSSELNVNALLLGDSALYLCASSSRYRGPNEQFFGPGTRLTVL.

This chain links TRBV27 with TRBJ1-5; 10 bases line up with TRBD1. Germline CDR1 and CDR2: MNHEY and SMNVEV (reference sequence). The CDR3 runs to 16 residues. Trimming cost V 5 bases and J 1 base; bases outside gene matches: 5. DNA for the CDR3: TGTGCCAGCAGTGAGACAGGGGGCTGGAGCAATCAGCCCCAGCATTTT. It codes for CASSETGGWSNQPQHF.

This clonotype was seen more than once but under ten times. The genes are TRBV4-3 and TRBJ2-5, with D possibly matching TRBD2 (6 bases). Trimming shortened V by 3 bases and J by 4 bases, and 9 bases separated the two germline ends. Germline V gene data show CDR1 as LGHNA and CDR2 as YSLEER. The CDR3 runs to 13 residues. The DNA of the CDR3 is TGCGCCAGCAGCCAGGGGCGGGGAGAGACCCAGTACTTC. This sequence encodes CASSQGRGETQYF.

This clonotype turned up a few times. The V and J genes are TRBV14 and TRBJ1-5; 7 bases line up with TRBD1. With V trimmed by 5 bases and J by 0 bases, 7 bases remained unmatched. This CDR3 spans 16 amino acids. The germline V gene encodes CDR1 SGHDN and CDR2 FVKESK. Written as DNA, the CDR3 is TGTGCCAGCAGCGGCCGGGACAGATATAGCAATCAGCCCCAGCATTTT. Amino acid sequence: CASSGRDRYSNQPQHF. Full variable domain (outside the CDR3, taken from reference TRBV14 and TRBJ1-5): EAGVTQFPSHSVIEKGQTVTLRCDPISGHDNLYWYRRVMGKEIKFLLHFVKESKQDESGMPNNRFLAERTGGTYSTLKVQPAELEDSGVYFCASSGRDRYSNQPQHFGDGTRLSIL.

This chain links TRBV5-6 with TRBJ2-7; D may be TRBD1 or TRBD2 (5 bases each). CDR1 and CDR2 (germline): SGHDT, YYEEEE. Between the trimmed V and J ends, which lost 4 bases and 1 base, there was a span of 15 bases. This CDR3 spans 15 amino acids. CDR3 region: CASSGWGPVSYEQYV. The CDR3 coding sequence is TGTGCCAGCAGCGGGTGGGGACCGGTGTCCTACGAGCAGTACGTC.

The rearrangement links TRBV5-3 to TRBJ1-1, with 7 bases that match TRBD1. Being an ORF, TRBV5-3 has a function that is uncertain. The V gene end was trimmed by 8 bases and the J gene end by 1 base; junction bases not matched to a gene: 14. The CDR3 extends over 16 amino acids. CDR3 DNA: TGTGCCAGCAGCCCCGCTTGGACAGGCGAGAACACTGAAGCTTTCTTT. Translated, it gives CASSPAWTGENTEAFF.

This clonotype was counted a few times. This chain connects TRBV6-5 to TRBJ1-2, with a possible D match to TRBD1 (6 bases). Germline lookup yields CDR1 MNHEY and CDR2 SVGAGI. The CDR3 consists of 13 residues. V dropped 7 bases and J dropped 4 bases, with 13 bases sitting between them. CDR3 protein: CASTTGGAYGYTF. The CDR3 DNA is TGTGCCAGCACAACTGGGGGGGCCTATGGCTACACCTTC.